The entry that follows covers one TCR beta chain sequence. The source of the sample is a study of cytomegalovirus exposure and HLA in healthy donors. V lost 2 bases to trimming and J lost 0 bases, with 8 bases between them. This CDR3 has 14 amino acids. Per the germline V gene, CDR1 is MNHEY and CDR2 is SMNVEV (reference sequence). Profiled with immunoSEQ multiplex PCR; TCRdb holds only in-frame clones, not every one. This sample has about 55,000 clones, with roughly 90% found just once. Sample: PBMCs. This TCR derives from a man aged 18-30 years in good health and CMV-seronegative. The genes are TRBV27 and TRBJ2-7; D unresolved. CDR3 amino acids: CASSLRSGSYEQYF. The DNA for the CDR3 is TGTGCCAGCAGTTTACGTTCGGGCTCCTACGAGCAGTACTTC.